This T cell receptor (beta chain) is drawn from a study of shared clonotypes between healthy human individuals. As for the study in general: Three CD4 naive, three CD4 memory, two CD8 naive and one CD8 memory plate were used per donor. Study-wide findings and caveats: Some clonotypes were shared by all four sorted-subset donors, while others were not shared. The non-shared ones had lower generation probabilities than the shared ones. For naive CD4 cells, approximately 4.7% of clonotypes were shared across a few donors. Memory subsets generally showed smaller estimated richness than naive subsets did.

The data were produced by immunoSEQ multiplex PCR, yet TCRdb's version contains in-frame clones alone and is incomplete. Here the sample spans approximately 320,000 clones, more than 75% being singletons. Regarding this clone: Its antigen is currently unknown.

The CDR3 length is 15 residues. The germline gives CDR1 SGHAT, CDR2 FQNNGV. V lost 2 bases to trimming and J lost 6 bases, with 16 bases between them. The clonotype comes from a man between 18 and 29 years old in good health. The chain recombines TRBV11-2 with TRBJ1-1; no clear D. The sequenced sample was memory CD8+ T cells sorted from blood. Subset indicated: CD45RO+ cells pooled with CCR7-negative TemRA cells. DNA of the CDR3: TGTGCCAGCAGCTTAAGGGAGGGAATCCTGGCTGAAGCTTTCTTT. This translates into CASSLREGILAEAFF.